This passage covers 26 T cell receptor beta chains from one sample sequenced in a study of blood T cell repertoires in COVID-19. Only in-frame clones appear in the TCRdb table, and some are missing; sequencing was by immunoSEQ multiplex PCR. This table has 280,000 or so clones, around 90% appearing once. Specimen: PBMCs or T cells enriched from blood (not recorded which). The receptors come from a young woman with acute COVID-19.

The chain employs TRBV18 and TRBJ2-3; weak D call: TRBD2 (5 bases). With 3 bases removed from V and 1 base from J, the gap between germline ends came to 8 bases. The CDR3 contains 14 residues. The germline CDR1 and CDR2 sequences are KGHSH and LQKENI. DNA of the CDR3: TGTGCCAGCTCACCGATCGGGGGCACAGATACGCAGTATTTT. It codes for CASSPIGGTDTQYF.

This chain uses TRBV4-3 with TRBJ2-4, with a possible D match to TRBD2 (6 bases). The length of the CDR3 is 15 residues. V shed 7 bases and J shed 5 bases, with 18 bases lying between them. Germline V gene sequence: CDR1 LGHNA, CDR2 YSLEER. The CDR3 coding sequence is TGCGCCAGCAACGAAGTGTGGGGGGATGAAAACATTCAGTACTTC. It is translated as CASNEVWGDENIQYF.

The gene calls are TRBV19 and TRBJ1-5; 9 nucleotides line up with TRBD1. V lost 6 bases, J lost 2 bases, and 17 bases stayed unmatched. Germline assignment: CDR1 LNHDA and CDR2 SQIVND (reference sequence). The CDR3 is 19 amino acids. DNA for the CDR3: TGTGCCAGTAGCCGCGTGGGACAGGGTTCTGGGTTCGGCAATCAGCCCCAGCATTTT. It translates to CASSRVGQGSGFGNQPQHF. Together with reference TRBV19 and TRBJ1-5, the CDR3 gives the full variable domain: DGGITQSPKYLFRKEGQNVTLSCEQNLNHDAMYWYRQDPGQGLRLIYYSQIVNDFQKGDIAEGYSVSREKKESFPLTVTSAQKNPTAFYLCASSRVGQGSGFGNQPQHFGDGTRLSIL.

The rearrangement joins TRBV9 to TRBJ2-3, with a possible D match to TRBD2 (6 bases). Per the germline V gene, CDR1 is SGDLS and CDR2 is YYNGEE. V was trimmed by 7 bases and J by 5 bases, leaving 8 bases between them. The CDR3 loop spans 11 amino acids. The DNA of the CDR3 is TGTGCCAGCTCAGCGGGAGATACGCAGTATTTT. Its translation is CASSAGDTQYF.

The gene calls are TRBV10-3 and TRBJ1-3; the match to TRBD1 covers 7 bases. J lost 0 bases, V lost 4 bases, and 3 bases had no gene match. Per germline, CDR1 ENHRY and CDR2 SYGVKD. CDR3 length equals 15 residues. The CDR3 is CAISGGDSSGNTIYF. CDR3 DNA: TGTGCCATCAGTGGAGGGGACAGCTCTGGAAACACCATATATTTT.

This chain uses TRBV3-1 (or the pseudogene TRBV3-2) with TRBJ2-7; D remains ambiguous. CDR1 LGHDT and CDR2 YNNKEL come from the germline V gene (reference sequence). Deletions cut 1 base from V and 5 bases from J, with 12 bases between. The CDR3 has 14 amino acids. As DNA, the CDR3 is TGTGCCAGCAGCCAAGTGGCGGTAAAGAACGAGCAGTACTTC. Translated, it gives CASSQVAVKNEQYF.

The V gene is TRBV5-1, the J gene TRBJ2-2; TRBD2 aligns across 9 bases. The CDR3 covers 15 residues. The ends lost 3 bases at V and 6 bases at J; junction bases unmatched: 6. CDR1 is SGHRS, CDR2 YFSETQ, per germline. The CDR3 DNA reads TGCGCCAGCAGCTCGGTAGCGGGAGTGGCCGGGGAGCTGTTTTTT. Translation: CASSSVAGVAGELFF.

The table lists this clone with a few counts. The chain recombines TRBV27 with TRBJ2-3; 10 bases align to TRBD2. This CDR3 is 15 amino acids long. In germline, CDR1 is MNHEY, CDR2 SMNVEV (reference sequence). V dropped 2 bases and J dropped 1; count of bases not matched to a gene: 0. Here the CDR3 reads CASSLLAGGTDTQYF. The CDR3 DNA reads as TGTGCCAGCAGTTTACTAGCGGGAGGCACAGATACGCAGTATTTT.

This clone was detected only once. The rearrangement joins TRBV4-3 to TRBJ2-2; 9 nucleotides align to TRBD1. Germline CDR1 is LGHNA and CDR2 is YSLEER. CDR3 length equals 17 residues. Germline trimming cut 0 bases from V and 2 bases from J; bases unmatched to any gene: 4. The CDR3 region is CASSQDAQGANTGELFF. The CDR3 DNA is TGCGCCAGCAGCCAAGACGCACAGGGGGCTAACACCGGGGAGCTGTTTTTT.

V and J are TRBV19 and TRBJ2-2; D uncertain. This CDR3 contains 15 residues. Germline CDR1 reads LNHDA; CDR2 reads SQIVND (reference sequence). V gave up 0 bases and J gave up 4 bases, with 9 bases separating them. The CDR3 DNA reads TGTGCCAGTAGTATAGATCTATTTGTCACCGGGGAGCTGTTTTTT. Protein: CASSIDLFVTGELFF. Based on the CDR3 plus reference TRBV19 and TRBJ2-2, the full variable domain is DGGITQSPKYLFRKEGQNVTLSCEQNLNHDAMYWYRQDPGQGLRLIYYSQIVNDFQKGDIAEGYSVSREKKESFPLTVTSAQKNPTAFYLCASSIDLFVTGELFFGEGSRLTVL.

The genes are TRBV19 and TRBJ1-4; possibly TRBD1 for D (5 bases). The CDR3 consists of 14 residues. The germline V gene encodes CDR1 LNHDA and CDR2 SQIVND (reference sequence). V was clipped by 7 bases and J by 4 bases, with 13 bases between them. CDR3 residues: CASTVTVDNEKLFF. The CDR3 DNA sequence: TGTGCCAGTACCGTGACAGTAGATAATGAAAAACTGTTTTTT.

V usage is TRBV4-1 and J usage is TRBJ1-2; TRBD1 aligns across 11 bases. Germline-derived CDR1 and CDR2 are MGHRA and YSYEKL. Germline trimming cut 3 bases from V and 5 bases from J; bases unmatched to any gene: 5. CDR3 length equals 15 residues. The CDR3 loop is CASSHRTGGEYGYTF. The DNA for the CDR3 is TGCGCCAGCAGCCACCGGACAGGGGGCGAATATGGCTACACCTTC.

This clone turned up a few times. The CDR3 DNA reads TGTGCCAGCAGTTTATTTTACGGTCCGGGACTAGCGTCCTACAATGAGCAGTTCTTC. Its protein is CASSLFYGPGLASYNEQFF. V gene TRBV27 combines with J gene TRBJ2-1, with 10 nucleotides matching TRBD2. The CDR3 covers 19 residues. Trimming cost V 1 base and J 1 base; bases outside gene matches: 10. Germline CDR1 is MNHEY and CDR2 is SMNVEV (reference sequence).

The chain carries TRBV23-1 and TRBJ2-3, with 12 bases lining up with TRBD2. TRBV23-1 is designated an ORF whose function remains uncertain. The J segment lost 0 bases and the V segment lost 4 bases, leaving 8 bases of the junction unmatched. The CDR3 has 18 amino acids. This CDR3 reads CASSPQTSGSESTDTQYF. For the CDR3, the DNA is TGCGCCAGCAGTCCTCAGACTAGCGGGAGTGAGAGCACAGATACGCAGTATTTT.

This chain links TRBV27 with TRBJ2-1, with D perhaps TRBD2 (6 bases). The CDR3 has 17 residues. Trimming removed 4 bases at V and 0 bases at J, with 16 bases between. Germline loops: CDR1 MNHEY, CDR2 SMNVEV (reference sequence). The CDR3 DNA follows: TGTGCCAGCAGTTCATCCGCGTTCGGGAGCTCCTACAATGAGCAGTTCTTC. It encodes CASSSSAFGSSYNEQFF.

J is TRBJ1-2 and V is TRBV5-6; 8 nucleotides agree with TRBD1. This CDR3 region has 13 residues. Trimming took 5 bases from V and 4 from J; bases not matched to a gene: 4. CDR1 is SGHDT, CDR2 YYEEEE, per germline. CDR3 in amino acids: CASSLQGGYGYTF. In nucleotides, the CDR3 is TGTGCCAGCAGTTTACAGGGGGGCTATGGCTACACCTTC.

The V call is TRBV7-9, the J call TRBJ1-3; D unresolved. CDR3 size: 13 residues. In germline, CDR1 is SEHNR, CDR2 FQNEAQ (reference sequence). V was cut by 5 bases and J by 2 bases, with 7 bases left in between. The CDR3 spells CASSPDTGNTIYF. The CDR3 DNA reads as TGTGCCAGCAGCCCAGATACTGGAAACACCATATATTTT.

V gene TRBV9 combines with J gene TRBJ1-6; 10 nucleotides match TRBD1. Germline values: CDR1 SGDLS, CDR2 YYNGEE. This CDR3 has 15 amino acids. J gave up 10 bases and V 4 bases, and 8 bases lay outside the gene matches. The CDR3 bases are TGTGCCAGCAGCCTAGGGACAGGGGTGGACTCACCCCTCCACTTT. This translates into CASSLGTGVDSPLHF.

The gene calls are TRBV7-8 and TRBJ2-5, with D tentatively TRBD2 (5 bases). With 3 bases removed from V and 5 bases from J, the gap between germline ends came to 10 bases. The CDR3 is 13 amino acids. Germline CDR1 SGHVS, CDR2 FQNEAQ. CDR3 amino acids: CASSFSRGETQYF. CDR3 sequence (DNA): TGTGCCAGCAGCTTCTCAAGAGGGGAGACCCAGTACTTC.

The V and J genes are TRBV10-3 and TRBJ2-3; D unresolved. Trimming left V 1 base short and J 0 bases short, with 8 bases between. CDR1 is ENHRY and CDR2 is SYGVKD in the germline V gene. CDR3 length: 15 residues. CDR3 in amino acids: CAISELEASTDTQYF. The CDR3, as DNA: TGTGCCATCAGTGAGTTAGAAGCAAGCACAGATACGCAGTATTTT.

The chain couples TRBV2 to TRBJ1-5; D is perhaps TRBD1 (5 bases). The germline V and J ends were trimmed by 6 bases and 0 bases, with 9 bases remaining between them. The CDR3 consists of 14 residues. Germline CDR1 and CDR2: SNHLY and FYNNEI. This chain's CDR3 is CASRGDYSNQPQHF. The CDR3 DNA reads as TGTGCCAGCAGAGGGGACTATAGCAATCAGCCCCAGCATTTT.

This clone is a singleton in its sample. This chain connects TRBV19 to TRBJ1-5, with 7 bases that match TRBD1. The CDR3 has 15 residues. From germline, CDR1 is LNHDA and CDR2 SQIVND (reference sequence). Trimming at V came to 3 bases and at J to 4 bases, leaving 6 bases not matched to a gene. The CDR3 here is CASSILGQNNQPQHF. DNA for the CDR3: TGTGCCAGTAGTATTCTGGGACAGAATAATCAGCCCCAGCATTTT. The entire variable domain, with the rest obtained from reference TRBV19 and TRBJ1-5, is as follows: DGGITQSPKYLFRKEGQNVTLSCEQNLNHDAMYWYRQDPGQGLRLIYYSQIVNDFQKGDIAEGYSVSREKKESFPLTVTSAQKNPTAFYLCASSILGQNNQPQHFGDGTRLSIL.

This rearrangement joins TRBV12-5 to TRBJ2-2; D remains ambiguous. V was trimmed by 0 bases and J by 4 bases, leaving 9 bases between them. CDR1 LGHNT and CDR2 FRNRAP come from the germline V gene. The CDR3 contains 15 residues. The CDR3 loop is CASGLVVGRTGELFF. The CDR3 DNA reads TGTGCTAGTGGTTTGGTAGTCGGTCGCACCGGGGAGCTGTTTTTT.

CDR3 coding DNA: TGTGCTAGTGGTTTGGGGACTAGCGGTTACAATGAGCAGTTCTTC. Its translation is CASGLGTSGYNEQFF. This sequence joins TRBV12-5 and TRBJ2-1; TRBD2 agrees at 10 bases. The CDR3 is made up of 15 amino acids. The germline gives CDR1 LGHNT, CDR2 FRNRAP. V was clipped by 1 base and J by 4 bases; unmatched bases: 1.

The genes are TRBV27 and TRBJ2-2; 9 bases align to TRBD2. V was clipped by 3 bases and J by 4 bases; unmatched bases: 0. Germline V gene sequence: CDR1 MNHEY, CDR2 SMNVEV (reference sequence). This CDR3 contains 14 residues. The CDR3 coding sequence is TGTGCCAGCAGTTTTAGCGGGAGCACCGGGGAGCTGTTTTTT. Its protein is CASSFSGSTGELFF.

This clone was observed a single time. CDR3 in amino acids: CASSPVTGPLVEQYF. Here the CDR3 DNA reads TGTGCCAGCAGTCCCGTGACAGGGCCGTTAGTCGAGCAGTACTTC. V gene TRBV28 combines with J gene TRBJ2-7; the match to TRBD1 covers 7 bases. From germline, CDR1 is MDHEN and CDR2 SYDVKM. The ends lost 5 bases at V and 6 bases at J; junction bases unmatched: 13. This CDR3 is built from 15 residues. The full variable domain, rest sourced from reference TRBV28 and TRBJ2-7, is DVKVTQSSRYLVKRTGEKVFLECVQDMDHENMFWYRQDPGLGLRLIYFSYDVKMKEKGDIPEGYSVSREKKERFSLILESASTNQTSMYLCASSPVTGPLVEQYFGPGTRLTVT.